These 2 T cell receptor beta chains were sequenced from one sample in a study of T-cell reconstitution after alpha-beta-depleted transplantation in children. TCRbeta library construction was performed incorporating unique molecular identifiers. TCRdb reanalysed the PCR reads using MiXCR and keeps one entry per CDR3 protein. The sample yields a few hundred thousand distinct CDR3 sequences, roughly 18% seen once. The starting material was PBMCs from the stem cell graft donor, obtained from the stem cell graft. The receptors stem from a human donor who donated a stem cell graft to a child with acute lymphoblastic leukemia.

The genes are TRBV15 and TRBJ2-3; 11 nucleotides line up with TRBD2. The V gene end was trimmed by 7 bases and the J gene end by 5 bases; junction bases not matched to a gene: 11. The CDR3 is 16 amino acids. Germline CDR1 reads LNHNV; CDR2 reads YYDKDF (reference sequence). CDR3 DNA: TGTGCCACCAACCCCGGGACTAGCGGAATCCTAGATACGCAGTATTTT. It codes for CATNPGTSGILDTQYF.

A few counts support this clonotype. The V gene is TRBV5-1, the J gene TRBJ1-1, with D unclear. Looked up from germline, CDR1 is SGHRS and CDR2 is YFSETQ. This CDR3 contains 15 residues. Trimming cost V 5 bases and J 1 base, with 15 bases left between them. CDR3 nucleotides: TGCGCCAGCAGTCTTTCCCGGCCCGCGAACACTGAAGCTTTCTTT. It translates to CASSLSRPANTEAFF.